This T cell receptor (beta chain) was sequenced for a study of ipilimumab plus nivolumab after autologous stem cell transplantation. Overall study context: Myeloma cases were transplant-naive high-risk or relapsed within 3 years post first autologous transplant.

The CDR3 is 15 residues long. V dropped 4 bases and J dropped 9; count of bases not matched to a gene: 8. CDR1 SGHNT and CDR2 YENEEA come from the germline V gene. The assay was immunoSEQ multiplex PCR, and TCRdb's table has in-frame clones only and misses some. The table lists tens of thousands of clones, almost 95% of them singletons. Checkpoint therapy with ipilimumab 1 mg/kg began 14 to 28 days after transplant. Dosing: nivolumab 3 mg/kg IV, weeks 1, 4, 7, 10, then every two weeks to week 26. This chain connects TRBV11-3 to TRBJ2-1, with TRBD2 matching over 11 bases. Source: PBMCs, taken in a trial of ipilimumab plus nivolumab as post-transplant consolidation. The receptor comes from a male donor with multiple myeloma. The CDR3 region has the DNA TGTGCCAGCAGCTCGACTAGCGGGATCGGCAGTGAGCAGTTCTTC. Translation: CASSSTSGIGSEQFF.